Below are 6 T cell receptor beta chains sequenced from a single sample in a study of cytomegalovirus exposure and HLA in healthy donors. Both 60 Vbeta primers and 13 Jbeta primers went into the PCR. Sequenced by immunoSEQ multiplex PCR; TCRdb stores in-frame clones only, minus some. The data hold 83,000 or so clones, with 80% to 90% observed a single time. The sequenced sample was PBMCs. These receptors were taken from a woman younger than 45 in good health and CMV-seronegative.

V and J are TRBV6-1 and TRBJ2-5; 7 positions match TRBD1. CDR1 is MNHNS and CDR2 is SASEGT in the germline V gene. This CDR3 has 14 amino acids. After removal of 5 bases from V and 2 bases from J, the junction contained 5 bases not matched to a gene. The CDR3 DNA sequence: TGTGCCAGCAGTAAACAGGGGCGGCAAGAGACCCAGTACTTC. Its protein product is CASSKQGRQETQYF.

The chain recombines TRBV4-3 with TRBJ2-2; 11 bases fit TRBD2. After removal of 4 bases from V and 5 bases from J, the junction contained 3 bases not matched to a gene. Germline V lookup: CDR1 LGHNA, CDR2 YSLEER. The CDR3 totals 15 residues. CDR3 sequence (DNA): TGCGCCAGCAGCCTTAGCGGGAGGGGAACCGGGGAGCTGTTTTTT. This encodes CASSLSGRGTGELFF.

This rearrangement joins TRBV7-8 to TRBJ2-7; 8 bases are shared with TRBD1. CDR1 is SGHVS and CDR2 is FQNEAQ in the germline V gene. The CDR3 has 13 residues. V lost 0 bases and J lost 6; bases outside the gene matches: 1. For the CDR3, the DNA is TGTGCCAGCAGCTTAGCGACAGGGGCCGAGCAGTACTTC. It specifies CASSLATGAEQYF.

This chain links TRBV28 with TRBJ1-6, with 9 nucleotides matching TRBD1. The CDR3 length is 16 residues. J gave up 11 bases and V 6 bases, and 14 bases lay outside the gene matches. Germline-derived CDR1 and CDR2 are MDHEN and SYDVKM. The CDR3 protein is CASRPGQGVVKPPLHF. The CDR3 DNA reads TGTGCCAGCAGGCCGGGACAGGGTGTGGTGAAGCCACCCCTCCACTTT.

The chain joins TRBV23-1 to TRBJ2-5, with 13 bases fitting TRBD2. The last part of the DNA fits TRBJ2-7 better; the J call may be wrong. TRBV23-1 is placed among ORFs of uncertain function. The CDR3 loop spans 14 amino acids. The CDR3 loop is CASGGLAGAYEQYF. CDR3 sequence (DNA): TGCGCCAGCGGCGGACTAGCGGGGGCCTACGAGCAGTACTTC.

This chain connects TRBV30 to TRBJ2-2, with D possibly matching TRBD2 (6 bases). Trimming removed 2 bases from V and 2 bases from J, with 9 bases in between. CDR3 size: 14 residues. Germline assignment: CDR1 GTSNPN and CDR2 SVGIG (reference sequence). The CDR3 loop is CAWSRRANTGELFF. The CDR3 DNA reads as TGTGCCTGGAGTAGGAGGGCCAACACCGGGGAGCTGTTTTTT.